The T cell receptor (beta chain) under discussion was sequenced for a study of CD8 T cells in ankylosing spondylitis (dated by TCRdb to 2016 to 2017). Looking at the study overall: The study profiled T cell receptor beta repertoires in healthy donors and ankylosing spondylitis patients to find disease-linked TCR variants. The full study cohort comprised approximately 23 ankylosing spondylitis patients and 85 to 120 healthy donors. Samples of peripheral blood were taken, and for ankylosing spondylitis patients, synovial fluid was collected as well. Here is what the overall study found, with its caveats: The disease-linked clones were reported to be significantly enriched in matched synovial fluid samples from ankylosing spondylitis patients. The disease-linked clones had a CD8+ phenotype and were found at relatively low frequencies in peripheral blood. Blood from ankylosing spondylitis patients appeared to be characterized by a TCR beta motif made up of seven or eight highly homologous amino acid variants. Some motif variants had previously been reported in the synovial fluid and blood of reactive arthritis patients, which suggests shared mechanisms of disease initiation.

Many counts were recorded for this clonotype. Its antigen has not been determined. The input lacks base qualities; no much larger clone sits a single base away. The CDR3 measures 16 amino acids from cysteine to phenylalanine. The retained sequence is limited to the CDR3, 48 bases, with the frame set at the first base. CDR1 and CDR2 (KGHSH, LQKENI) derive from the germline V gene. The junction shows trimming of 2 bases on V and 0 bases on J, plus 13 bases between the germline ends. Sequenced using an Illumina HiSeq 2500. Quantitative 5'-RACE with molecular barcodes was the method used to prepare the TCR beta libraries. In the original analysis: To identify disease-linked TCR variants, a new computational method was used, one built on a probabilistic model of VDJ rearrangement. In TCRdb, the public reads were trimmed at Q25 with fastp and aligned with MiXCR, with productive beta chains retained. Each entry is one CDR3 protein sequence, shown with its most common DNA and genes. TCRdb, not the authors, supplied the V and J calls. This sample is represented by roughly 490,000 distinct CDR3 sequences; roughly 5% of them were singletons. Clones ranked in the top ten supply roughly 3.5% of the sample.

The sequence was collected from a male donor with ankylosing spondylitis. The chain is made from TRBV18 and TRBJ1-2, with the identity of the D gene unclear. The specimen was blood, either unsorted or a sorted T cell fraction (not recorded which). The DNA sequence reads TGTGCCAGCTCACCAACAAGGCAGACCGCTAACTATGGCTACACCTTC. The translation is CASSPTRQTANYGYTF.